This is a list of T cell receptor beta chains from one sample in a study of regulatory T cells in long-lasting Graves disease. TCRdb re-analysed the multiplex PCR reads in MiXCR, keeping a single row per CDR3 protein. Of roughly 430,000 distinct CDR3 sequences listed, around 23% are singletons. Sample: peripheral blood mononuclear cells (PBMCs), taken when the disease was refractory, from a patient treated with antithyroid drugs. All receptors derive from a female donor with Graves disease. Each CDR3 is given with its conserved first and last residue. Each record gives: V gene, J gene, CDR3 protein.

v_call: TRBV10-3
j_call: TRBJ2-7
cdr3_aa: CAISESWDRSSYEQYF

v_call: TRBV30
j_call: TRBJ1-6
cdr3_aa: CAWTGQGPNSPLHF

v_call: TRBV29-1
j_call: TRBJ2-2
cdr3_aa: CSVELRGRGTGELFF

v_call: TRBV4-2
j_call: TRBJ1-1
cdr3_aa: CASSQQTVENTEAFF

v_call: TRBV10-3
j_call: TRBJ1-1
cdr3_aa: CAISESGRNTEAFF

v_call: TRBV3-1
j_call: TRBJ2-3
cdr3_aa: CASSQGDGSIPTDTQYF

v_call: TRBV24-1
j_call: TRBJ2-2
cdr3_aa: CATSDTGRNTGELFF

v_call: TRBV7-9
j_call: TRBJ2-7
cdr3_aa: CASSTWTSGDYEQYF

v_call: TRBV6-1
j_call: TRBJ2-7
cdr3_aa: CASSPTSGYEQYF

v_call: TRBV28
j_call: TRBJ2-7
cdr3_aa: CASSSLTLVHEQYF

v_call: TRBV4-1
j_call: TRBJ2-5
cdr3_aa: CASSQGTGGRETQYF

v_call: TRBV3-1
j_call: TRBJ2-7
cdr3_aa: CASQTAYSYEQYF

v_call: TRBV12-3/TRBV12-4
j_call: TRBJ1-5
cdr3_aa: CASSSQGAGNQPQHF

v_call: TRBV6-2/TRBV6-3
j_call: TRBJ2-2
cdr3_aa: CASSLGQTNTGELFF

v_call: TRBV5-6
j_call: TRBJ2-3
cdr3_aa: CASSSFDTGTDTQYF

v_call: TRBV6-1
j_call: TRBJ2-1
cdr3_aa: CASSEAHLSGGRDNEQFF

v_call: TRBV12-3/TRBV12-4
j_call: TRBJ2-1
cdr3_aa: CASSLVGTSRPHNEQFF

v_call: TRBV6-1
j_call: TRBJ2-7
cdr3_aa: CASSVGVTPVGQYF

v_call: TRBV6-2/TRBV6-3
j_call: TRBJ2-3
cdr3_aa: CASSRDRITDTQYF

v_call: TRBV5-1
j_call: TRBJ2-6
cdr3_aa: CASSLGTGGSLSGANVLTF

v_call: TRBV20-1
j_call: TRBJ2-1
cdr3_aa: CSATTFNEQFF

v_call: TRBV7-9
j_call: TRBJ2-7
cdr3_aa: CASSPNGGLAGTEQYF

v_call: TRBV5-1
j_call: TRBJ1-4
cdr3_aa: CASSLVGEVAEKLFF

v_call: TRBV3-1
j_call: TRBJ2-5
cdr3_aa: CASSQESGGVGETQYF

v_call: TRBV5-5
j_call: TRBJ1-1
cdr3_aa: CASSSGSLSTEAFF

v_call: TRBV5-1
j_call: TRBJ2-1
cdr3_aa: CASSLKAGRRNEQFF

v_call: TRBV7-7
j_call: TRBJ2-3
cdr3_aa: CASSLDSRAGCTDTQYF

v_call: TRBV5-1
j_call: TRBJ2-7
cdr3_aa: CASSLNGQTYEQYF

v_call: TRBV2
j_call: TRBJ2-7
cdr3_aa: CASSVGGSTYEQYF

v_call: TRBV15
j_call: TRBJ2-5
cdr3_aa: CATSRGGGTETQYF

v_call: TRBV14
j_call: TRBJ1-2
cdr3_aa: CASSQGTSTGEGYTF